These 27 T cell receptor beta chains originate from one sample sequenced in a study of blood T cells in healthy people across ages. A J-beta primer mix and a sample-barcoded 5' primer were used in a second PCR of about 7 to 12 cycles. TCRdb independently ran MiXCR on the 5' RACE reads; one entry per CDR3 protein. The data contain fewer than 1,200,000 distinct CDR3 sequences, roughly a quarter of them singletons. This sample also appeared in a second study, on T cells of mothers and their children.

Material for sequencing was blood. Source of these receptors: a girl aged 2-10 years in good health.

This clonotype was seen a few times. This rearrangement joins TRBV20-1 to TRBJ1-1, with D perhaps matching TRBD1 (6 bases). V gave up 0 bases and J gave up 0 bases, with 8 bases separating them. The CDR3 is 14 amino acids. Germline CDR1 reads DFQATT; CDR2 reads SNEGSKA (reference sequence). The CDR3 region is CSARDTGMNTEAFF. CDR3 in DNA: TGCAGTGCTAGAGATACAGGGATGAACACTGAAGCTTTCTTT.

For this clonotype: The junction differs from germline at one of its ends, possibly a read error. The rearrangement links TRBV6-2 or TRBV6-3 to TRBJ2-2, with 9 bases lining up with TRBD2. The CDR3 extends over 15 amino acids. Looked up from germline, CDR1 is MNHEY and CDR2 is SVGEGT. The CDR3 protein is CASSWTSANTGELFF. CDR3 nucleotides: TGTGCCAGCAGTTGGACTAGCGCGAACACTGGGGAGCTGTTTTTT.

This rearrangement joins TRBV19 to TRBJ2-1; D unclear. There are 15 residues in the CDR3. The germline CDR1 and CDR2 sequences are LNHDA and SQIVND (reference sequence). V lost 6 bases and J 0 bases, leaving 12 bases between the germline ends. The CDR3: CASSVPLSSYNEQFF. CDR3 sequence (DNA): TGTGCCAGTAGCGTTCCCCTCAGCTCCTACAATGAGCAGTTCTTC.

This clonotype was seen only a few times. One end of the junction varies from germline; a read error may be responsible. V is TRBV27 and J is TRBJ1-1, with D possibly matching TRBD1 (6 bases). From germline, CDR1 is MNHEY and CDR2 SMNVEV (reference sequence). The CDR3 contains 14 residues. The CDR3 nucleotides read TGCGCCAGCAGTTTCGCGACAGGATACACTGAAGCTTTCTTT. This codes for CASSFATGYTEAFF.

V and J are TRBV7-9 and TRBJ2-6, with D unresolved. The length of the CDR3 is 17 residues. In germline, CDR1 is SEHNR, CDR2 FQNEAQ (reference sequence). Trimming pared 4 bases from V and 2 bases from J, leaving 15 bases between. This CDR3 is CASSSPRRGAGANVLTF. CDR3 sequence (DNA): TGTGCCAGCAGCTCACCCAGACGAGGAGCTGGGGCCAACGTCCTGACTTTC. The whole variable domain, filled in from reference TRBV7-9 and TRBJ2-6, reads DTGVSQNPRHKITKRGQNVTFRCDPISEHNRLYWYRQTLGQGPEFLTYFQNEAQLEKSRLLSDRFSAERPKGSFSTLEIQRTEQGDSAMYLCASSSPRRGAGANVLTFGAGSRLTVL.

The genes are TRBV6-5 and TRBJ1-4; TRBD1 matches 7 bases. Germline V gene data show CDR1 as MNHEY and CDR2 as SVGAGI. With V trimmed by 5 bases and J by 10 bases, 10 bases remained unmatched. CDR3 length: 14 amino acids. DNA of the CDR3: TGTGCCAGCAGTCCAGACAGGGTTACTGGAAAACTGTTTTTT. It yields the protein CASSPDRVTGKLFF.

This clonotype came up a few times. The chain employs TRBV10-3 and TRBJ1-5, with a tentative D call TRBD1 (6 bases). The ends were cut back, 3 bases at V and 4 bases at J, with 13 bases in the middle. The CDR3 runs 15 residues. CDR1 and CDR2 from the germline V gene are ENHRY and SYGVKD. The CDR3 reads CAISEAGQGNQPQHF. CDR3 bases: TGTGCCATCAGTGAAGCTGGGCAGGGGAATCAGCCCCAGCATTTT.

This clonotype was seen a few times. V gene TRBV12-3 or TRBV12-4 combines with J gene TRBJ2-1; D is possibly TRBD1 (5 bases). This CDR3 region has 13 residues. The V gene lost 5 bases and the J gene lost 5 bases, with 10 bases spanning the gap. For the CDR3, the DNA is TGTGCCAGCAGTCAGGACACCAACAATGAGCAGTTCTTC. Its protein is CASSQDTNNEQFF.

The chain joins TRBV29-1 to TRBJ2-7; perhaps TRBD2 as D (5 bases). Germline CDR1 and CDR2: SQVTM and ANQGSEA. V was cut by 4 bases and J by 6 bases, with 16 bases left in between. The CDR3 sequence is 13 residues long. The CDR3 region is CSVVVAGRGEQYF. CDR3 DNA: TGCAGCGTTGTGGTGGCCGGTCGGGGCGAGCAGTACTTC.

The CDR3 nucleotides read TGCAGTGCTAAGGACAGTCGGGCCTACGAGCAGTACTTC. This codes for CSAKDSRAYEQYF. The chain employs TRBV20-1 and TRBJ2-7; D is possibly TRBD1 (6 bases). Germline values: CDR1 DFQATT, CDR2 SNEGSKA (reference sequence). Trimming shortened V by 4 bases and J by 2 bases, and 12 bases separated the two germline ends. The length of the CDR3 is 13 residues.

This clonotype has only a few counts. The chain is built from TRBV7-3 and TRBJ2-2; no definite D call. With 0 bases removed from V and 4 bases from J, the gap between germline ends came to 15 bases. Germline V gene data show CDR1 as SGHTA and CDR2 as FQGTGA. The CDR3 is 17 amino acids. The CDR3 DNA reads TGTGCCAGCAGCTTAACGGGCCTGGCTTCCAGCACCGGGGAGCTGTTTTTT. This encodes CASSLTGLASSTGELFF.

The chain has TRBV29-1 and TRBJ1-2, with 10 bases that match TRBD1. V was clipped by 2 bases and J by 6 bases; unmatched bases: 21. The germline gives CDR1 SQVTM, CDR2 ANQGSEA. The CDR3 contains 19 residues. The CDR3 nucleotides are TGCAGCGTTGAAAGATTAGGGGACAGGGGTTCGCATGCCGGAAATGGCTACACCTTC. Protein product: CSVERLGDRGSHAGNGYTF.

The chain carries TRBV4-2 and TRBJ2-7; D possibly uses TRBD1 or TRBD2 (5 bases each). Per germline, CDR1 LGHNA and CDR2 YNFKEQ. The CDR3 contains 13 residues. The V end lost 4 bases, the J end lost 5 bases, and 12 bases lay between the germline ends. The chain's CDR3 is CASSRGMGDEQYF. DNA of the CDR3: TGTGCCAGCAGCCGGGGGATGGGAGACGAGCAGTACTTC.

Worth noting for this clonotype: A read error may produce the germline difference seen at one junction end. The chain uses TRBV28 and TRBJ2-1; the match to TRBD1 covers 8 bases. The CDR3 covers 16 residues. Germline lookup yields CDR1 MDHEN and CDR2 SYDVKM. The CDR3 bases are TGTGCCAGCAGTTTATCCCCCGGGACAGGCCTTTACGAGCAGCACTTC. Its protein product is CASSLSPGTGLYEQHF.

The J gene is TRBJ2-3, the V gene TRBV12-3 or TRBV12-4, with no clear D. The CDR3 sequence is 14 residues long. V shed 4 bases and J shed 0 bases, with 8 bases lying between them. In nucleotides, the CDR3 is TGTGCCAGCAGTTACGCTCTAAGCACAGATACGCAGTATTTT. This gives the protein CASSYALSTDTQYF.

This clonotype was counted only a few times. The CDR3 DNA is TGTGCCAGCAGCTTATTAGCGGGAGTAACCTACGAGCAGTACTTC. Its translation: CASSLLAGVTYEQYF. This rearrangement joins TRBV11-2 to TRBJ2-7; 9 nucleotides match TRBD2. Germline V CDR1 and CDR2: SGHAT, FQNNGV. V lost 2 bases, J lost 2 bases, and 4 bases stayed unmatched. This CDR3 is built from 15 residues.

This clonotype has just a few counts. Here the CDR3 DNA reads TGCGCCAGCAGCTTGAGGGGGGGACTAGCGGTGGAGACCCAGTACTTC. Translating it yields CASSLRGGLAVETQYF. The chain couples TRBV5-1 to TRBJ2-5, with TRBD2 matching 11 bases. V trimming: 1 base; J trimming: 5 bases; junction bases outside the gene matches: 7. There are 16 residues in the CDR3. Germline values: CDR1 SGHRS, CDR2 YFSETQ.

The chain carries TRBV3-1 and TRBJ2-3; D unresolved. V dropped 1 base and J dropped 6 bases, with 14 bases sitting between them. The CDR3 runs 15 residues. Germline lookup yields CDR1 LGHDT and CDR2 YNNKEL (reference sequence). The CDR3 here is CASSQVGEGSDTQYF. DNA for the CDR3: TGTGCCAGCAGCCAAGTCGGAGAAGGGTCGGATACGCAGTATTTT.

This clonotype came up a few times. The J gene is TRBJ2-7, the V gene TRBV4-1, with 10 bases aligning to TRBD1. CDR1 and CDR2 (germline): MGHRA, YSYEKL. The CDR3 length is 17 residues. The trim removed 3 bases at V and 2 bases at J, leaving 10 bases unmatched. The CDR3 reads CASSQILSGQGTYEQYF. The CDR3 region has the DNA TGCGCCAGCAGCCAGATCTTGTCGGGACAGGGGACCTACGAGCAGTACTTC.

V usage is TRBV27 and J usage is TRBJ2-6; D is ambiguous. This CDR3 is 15 amino acids long. In germline, CDR1 is MNHEY, CDR2 SMNVEV (reference sequence). The ends were cut back, 7 bases at V and 4 bases at J, with 14 bases in the middle. This CDR3 is CASTALVSGANVLTF. CDR3 DNA: TGTGCCAGCACCGCGCTGGTGTCCGGGGCCAACGTCCTGACTTTC.

The V gene is TRBV20-1, the J gene TRBJ1-4; a weak D match, TRBD1 (6 bases). The germline V gene has CDR1 DFQATT and CDR2 SNEGSKA (reference sequence). V lost 6 bases to trimming and J lost 3 bases, with 11 bases between them. The CDR3 has 13 residues. The CDR3 DNA reads as TGCAGTGCAGAAGAGGGGGCTAATGAAAAACTGTTTTTT. The encoded protein is CSAEEGANEKLFF.

This clonotype was recorded a few times. The chain uses TRBV5-5 and TRBJ1-6, with 7 bases matching TRBD1. V was clipped by 1 base and J by 7 bases; unmatched bases: 5. This CDR3 has 15 amino acids. Germline V gene sequence: CDR1 SGHKS, CDR2 YYEKEE (reference sequence). CDR3 sequence: CASSLTAGGNSPLHF. The CDR3 coding sequence is TGTGCCAGCAGCTTGACGGCAGGGGGGAATTCACCCCTCCACTTT.

The CDR3 DNA follows: TGCGCCAGCAACCCGTCTCGGGGGTTAGGCAATGAGCAGTTCTTC. Translation: CASNPSRGLGNEQFF. The chain carries TRBV4-3 and TRBJ2-1; possible D gene TRBD2, 6 bases. Between the trimmed V and J ends, which lost 7 bases and 6 bases, there was a span of 19 bases. CDR1 is LGHNA, CDR2 YSLEER, per germline. The length of the CDR3 is 15 residues.

The V and J genes are TRBV12-3 or TRBV12-4 and TRBJ2-5, with 10 nucleotides matching TRBD2. This CDR3 has 15 residues. The J segment lost 9 bases and the V segment lost 5 bases, leaving 12 bases of the junction unmatched. CDR3 region: CASSPSGSDGGAQYF. CDR3 sequence (DNA): TGTGCCAGCAGTCCTAGCGGGAGCGACGGAGGGGCCCAGTACTTC.

The table lists this clonotype with a few counts. The chain recombines TRBV20-1 with TRBJ2-7; the D gene could be TRBD1 or TRBD2 (5 bases each). V was shortened by 1 base and J by 5 bases, with 18 bases between the two germline ends. This CDR3 has 15 amino acids. Germline CDR1 and CDR2: DFQATT and SNEGSKA (reference sequence). CDR3 in amino acids: CSARGGFGQTHEQYF. CDR3 DNA sequence: TGCAGTGCTAGAGGAGGGTTTGGACAAACCCACGAGCAGTACTTC.

As for this clonotype: The junction and the germline gene differ at one end; a read error may be behind it. V gene TRBV13 combines with J gene TRBJ2-5, with TRBD2 identical over 11 bases. There are 16 residues in the CDR3. Germline V gives CDR1 PRHDT, CDR2 FYEKMQ (reference sequence). This chain's CDR3 is CASSLWSSGRKETQYF. The CDR3 DNA is TGTGCCAGCAGCTTATGGTCTAGCGGGAGGAAAGAGACCCAATACTTC.

This clonotype was counted a few times. The V gene is TRBV5-1, the J gene TRBJ2-7; 13 bases are a match to TRBD2. This CDR3 contains 16 residues. Germline CDR1 is SGHRS and CDR2 is YFSETQ. Losses at the gene ends were 5 bases for V and 2 bases for J; bases not matched to a gene: 7. The CDR3 coding sequence is TGCGCCAGCAGTGTAGGGACTAGCGGGGCTACCTACGAGCAGTACTTC. This sequence encodes CASSVGTSGATYEQYF. The variable domain in full, with the rest retrieved from reference TRBV5-1 and TRBJ2-7, is KAGVTQTPRYLIKTRGQQVTLSCSPISGHRSVSWYQQTPGQGLQFLFEYFSETQRNKGNFPGRFSGRQFSNSRSEMNVSTLELGDSALYLCASSVGTSGATYEQYFGPGTRLTVT.